The rows below give T cell receptor beta chains drawn from one sample of a study of identical twins. TCRdb re-derived calls from the 5' RACE reads in MiXCR, one entry per CDR3 protein. The table lists around 1.7 million distinct CDR3 sequences, around a third of them singletons, with roughly 0.3% in the top ten. Input material: cord blood. These receptors were obtained from a newborn girl in good health. CDR3s include the opening cysteine and the closing phenylalanine or tryptophan. A D gene is named only where the DNA matches it firmly. For some rows the clone size is stated as once, few or many, or as a class when expanded; others skip it.

D gene	clone size	V gene	J gene	CDR3 protein	CDR3 DNA
TRBD1	.	TRBV5-1	TRBJ2-7	CASSLVQGSDEQYF	TGCGCCAGCAGCTTGGTACAGGGGAGTGACGAGCAGTACTTC
.	.	TRBV27	TRBJ1-2	CASSRRGDYGYTF	TGTGCCAGCTCCAGAAGGGGTGACTATGGCTACACCTTC
TRBD2	.	TRBV27	TRBJ2-1	CASSLGVAGPYSEQFF	TGTGCCAGCAGTTTAGGAGTAGCGGGGCCCTACAGTGAGCAGTTCTTC
.	many	TRBV6-6	TRBJ2-7	CATRGLLKPPYEQYF	TGTGCCACTCGGGGACTCCTAAAACCTCCCTACGAGCAGTACTTC
TRBD1	few	TRBV13	TRBJ2-7	CASSASGTGNYEQYF	TGTGCCAGCAGCGCATCCGGGACAGGGAATTACGAGCAGTACTTC
.	.	TRBV7-2	TRBJ1-5	CASSIGEYSNQPQHF	TGTGCCAGCAGCATCGGGGAATATAGCAATCAGCCCCAGCATTTT
TRBD2	.	TRBV2	TRBJ2-1	CASSAERGLDNEQFF	TGTGCCAGCAGTGCTGAGCGGGGACTAGACAATGAGCAGTTCTTC
.	.	TRBV29-1	TRBJ2-2	CSVERSTGELFF	TGCAGCGTTGAGCGCAGCACCGGGGAGCTGTTTTTT
TRBD2	few	TRBV20-1	TRBJ2-5	CSASGTSGGIGETQYF	TGCAGTGCTAGTGGGACTAGCGGGGGGATTGGAGAGACCCAGTACTTC
.	.	TRBV9	TRBJ2-3	CASSPSVSGTDTQYF	TGTGCCAGCAGCCCCTCTGTTAGCGGCACAGATACGCAGTATTTT
TRBD1	.	TRBV27	TRBJ1-4	CASSLSTGANEKLFF	TGTGCCAGCAGTTTATCGACAGGGGCTAATGAAAAACTGTTTTTT
.	few	TRBV27	TRBJ1-5	CASSLSGGISQPQHF	TGTGCCAGCAGTTTATCGGGAGGAATCAGTCAGCCCCAGCATTTT
TRBD1	.	TRBV7-8	TRBJ2-7	CASSLTGTGGIYEQYF	TGTGCCAGCAGCTTAACCGGGACAGGGGGTATATACGAGCAGTACTTC
TRBD1	.	TRBV9	TRBJ1-6	CASSAPGGNSPLHF	TGTGCCAGCAGCGCCCCAGGGGGGAATTCACCCCTCCACTTT
TRBD2	.	TRBV7-8	TRBJ2-7	CASSHYPTGTSKSYEQYF	TGTGCCAGCAGCCACTATCCGACCGGGACTAGCAAATCCTACGAGCAGTACTTC
TRBD1	few	TRBV12-3/TRBV12-4	TRBJ2-7	CASSTRTGGNEQYF	TGTGCCAGCAGTACCCGGACAGGGGGTAACGAGCAGTACTTC
TRBD1	few	TRBV28	TRBJ2-1	CASSPRTGKLSYNEQFF	TGTGCCAGCAGCCCCAGGACAGGAAAGCTCTCCTACAATGAGCAGTTCTTC
.	many	TRBV12-3/TRBV12-4	TRBJ2-7	CASSPQFQGSEQYF	TGTGCCAGCAGTCCTCAATTTCAGGGGAGCGAGCAGTACTTC
.	few	TRBV7-2	TRBJ2-1	CASSLTRDVYNEQFF	TGTGCCAGCAGCTTAACCCGGGACGTATACAATGAGCAGTTCTTC
TRBD2	few	TRBV20-1	TRBJ2-1	CSARDGGGAGHEQFF	TGCAGTGCTAGAGATGGCGGGGGGGCCGGGCATGAGCAGTTCTTC
TRBD2	.	TRBV12-3/TRBV12-4	TRBJ2-1	CASTVRQTGLAGVHEQFF	TGTGCCAGCACTGTACGCCAAACGGGACTAGCGGGAGTCCATGAGCAGTTCTTC
.	.	TRBV7-9	TRBJ1-2	CANSLTGRRNGYTF	TGTGCCAACAGCTTAACAGGGAGAAGGAATGGCTACACCTTC
TRBD1	.	TRBV12-3/TRBV12-4	TRBJ1-6	CASSFKGAFYNSPLHF	TGTGCCAGCAGTTTTAAGGGGGCTTTCTATAATTCACCCCTCCACTTT
.	.	TRBV6-1	TRBJ2-7	CASRGTGSYNEQYF	TGTGCCAGCAGAGGCACCGGCTCCTACAATGAGCAGTACTTC
TRBD1	.	TRBV30	TRBJ1-5	CAWSVTGAVEPQHF	TGTGCCTGGAGTGTGACAGGGGCTGTGGAGCCCCAGCATTTT
.	.	TRBV4-2	TRBJ1-1	CASSQDWVVGEHTEAFF	TGTGCCAGCAGCCAAGATTGGGTTGTGGGGGAACACACTGAAGCTTTCTTT
.	.	TRBV6-5	TRBJ2-7	CASSPQSFSPYEQYF	TGTGCCAGCAGTCCCCAGTCCTTTAGTCCCTACGAGCAGTACTTC
.	.	TRBV6-2/TRBV6-3	TRBJ1-6	CASSYTDSSYNSPLHF	TGTGCCAGCAGTTACACCGACAGCTCCTATAATTCACCCCTCCACTTT
.	.	TRBV20-1	TRBJ2-1	CSARGSGGALSYNEQFF	TGCAGTGCTAGAGGTAGCGGCGGGGCCCTCTCCTACAATGAGCAGTTCTTC
.	.	TRBV18	TRBJ2-1	CASSPRTEGNEQFF	TGTGCCAGCTCACCACGTACAGAAGGCAATGAGCAGTTCTTC
.	.	TRBV5-1	TRBJ2-7	CASIFSSGSNEQYF	TGCGCCAGCATCTTTTCATCGGGCTCCAATGAGCAGTACTTC
TRBD2	.	TRBV2	TRBJ2-1	CASSVETSVGNEQFF	TGTGCCAGCAGTGTTGAGACTAGCGTCGGGAATGAGCAGTTCTTC
TRBD1	.	TRBV6-1	TRBJ1-2	CASSEDHRGGYGYTF	TGTGCCAGCAGTGAAGACCACAGGGGGGGCTATGGCTACACCTTC
.	.	TRBV12-5	TRBJ2-7	CASGLGGAYNEQYF	TGTGCTAGTGGTTTAGGGGGTGCCTACAATGAGCAGTACTTC
.	.	TRBV25-1	TRBJ1-1	CASRGMGHNTEAFF	TGTGCCAGCAGGGGTATGGGACACAACACTGAAGCTTTCTTT
TRBD1	.	TRBV28	TRBJ1-6	CASSGDRGTYNSPLHF	TGTGCCAGCAGTGGGGACAGGGGAACCTATAATTCACCCCTCCACTTT
TRBD1	few	TRBV7-2	TRBJ2-3	CASTLRTGRYGTDTQYF	TGTGCCAGCACCCTGAGGACAGGGAGGTACGGCACAGATACGCAGTATTTT
TRBD2	few	TRBV7-2	TRBJ2-1	CASSLTYGGLAGPNEQFF	TGTGCCAGCAGCTTAACATACGGGGGACTAGCGGGGCCAAATGAGCAGTTCTTC
TRBD1	.	TRBV20-1	TRBJ1-4	CSARARTGARLNEKLFF	TGCAGTGCTAGAGCCCGGACAGGGGCGAGACTTAATGAAAAACTGTTTTTT
.	.	TRBV9	TRBJ1-2	CASSAGRHGYTF	TGTGCCAGCAGCGCGGGACGCCATGGCTACACCTTC
.	few	TRBV24-1	TRBJ2-3	CATSRDDTDTQYF	TGTGCCACCAGTCGGGACGACACAGATACGCAGTATTTT
TRBD2	.	TRBV10-2	TRBJ2-1	CASSLQTSGRAGQFF	TGCGCCAGCAGCTTACAAACTAGCGGGAGGGCAGGGCAGTTCTTC
.	.	TRBV20-1	TRBJ2-7	CSARSRGGYEQYF	TGCAGTGCTAGAAGTCGAGGGGGCTACGAGCAGTACTTC
.	few	TRBV2	TRBJ2-2	CASSETWGELFF	TGTGCCAGCAGTGAGACCTGGGGGGAGCTGTTTTTT
TRBD2	.	TRBV2	TRBJ2-7	CASSGRLAGHYEQYF	TGTGCCAGCAGTGGAAGACTAGCGGGCCACTACGAGCAGTACTTC
.	.	TRBV10-3	TRBJ2-1	CAISPAADASYNEQFF	TGTGCCATCTCCCCCGCGGCGGACGCTTCCTACAATGAGCAGTTCTTC